This note documents a single T cell receptor beta chain sequence. Its antigen is currently unknown. The data are from a study of Ad26.COV2.S vaccination and SARS-CoV-2 variants. Some clones are missing from TCRdb's copy, which holds only in-frame ones; the method was immunoSEQ multiplex PCR. Seen here are around 300,000 clones, 75% to 90% observed once, and the top ten hold approximately 5%. Treatment specified: about 20 received Ad26.COV2.S at low or high dose, single or two shots; about 5 received placebo; per-sample allocation not given. Day 63 following the first vaccine or placebo injection was when the samples were taken. Participants' vaccine, an Ad26 vector, delivered Wuhan-strain SARS-CoV-2 spike. Study findings and constraints: Vaccine recipients had higher spike-specific TCR breadth than placebo recipients.

The CDR3 length is 14 residues. Germline V gene sequence: CDR1 SGHVS, CDR2 FQNEAQ. Trimming stripped 5 bases from V and 9 bases from J, with 17 bases between. The sample in question was peripheral blood, obtained in a trial of Ad26.COV2.S vaccine versus placebo. This TCR came from a person between 18 and 65 years old who received the Ad26.COV2.S COVID-19 vaccine or a placebo. The chain joins TRBV7-8 to TRBJ2-1, with no clear D. The CDR3 loop reads CASSPLRVDREQFF. The CDR3 DNA reads as TGTGCCAGCAGCCCCCTTCGAGTCGATCGTGAGCAGTTCTTC.